These 8 T cell receptor beta chains were sequenced from one sample in a study of T cells in Graves' hyperthyroidism and ophthalmopathy. RNA transcripts gave rise to amplified TCR beta CDR3 regions. Carried out on the TCR CDR3, a first-round RT-PCR used the HTBI primer set. TCRdb itself ran the multiplex PCR reads through MiXCR, one entry per CDR3 protein. Here the sample spans more than 500,000 distinct CDR3 sequences, 15% to 20% being singletons. Sequenced material: blood. The receptors shown here come from a woman under 40 with Graves' hyperthyroidism.

The table lists this clonotype with many counts. The rearrangement joins TRBV11-2 to TRBJ1-6; 7 bases are shared with TRBD1. Trimming took 6 bases from V and 7 from J; bases not matched to a gene: 9. Germline V gene sequence: CDR1 SGHAT, CDR2 FQNNGV. The CDR3 sequence is 15 residues long. CDR3 DNA sequence: TGTGCCAGCAGTTACAGGGGTTCCTCAAATTCACCCCTCCACTTT. Translation: CASSYRGSSNSPLHF.

This clonotype was recorded many times. The chain carries TRBV12-3 or TRBV12-4 and TRBJ2-2; 8 bases are a match to TRBD1. This CDR3 has 14 amino acids. V trimming: 6 bases; J trimming: 4 bases; junction bases outside the gene matches: 4. Written as DNA, the CDR3 is TGTGCCAGCAGATACAGGGGGTTCACCGGGGAGCTGTTTTTT. Translated: CASRYRGFTGELFF.

There are many counts of this clonotype. The chain uses TRBV6-1 and TRBJ2-7; D is undetermined. This CDR3 is built from 13 residues. V was clipped by 2 bases and J by 3 bases, with 8 bases between them. CDR1 and CDR2 from the germline V gene are MNHNS and SASEGT. The CDR3 nucleotides read TGTGCCAGCAGTGAAACTCTCGGCTACGAGCAGTACTTC. Its protein is CASSETLGYEQYF.

The rearrangement joins TRBV5-8 to TRBJ2-3, with D unresolved. The CDR3 sequence is 16 residues long. In germline, CDR1 is SGHTS, CDR2 YDEGEE. V lost 0 bases, J lost 0 bases, and 11 bases lay in between. The CDR3, as DNA: TGTGCCAGCAGCTTGGATGGCGTCACTAGCACAGATACGCAGTATTTT. Translating it yields CASSLDGVTSTDTQYF.

This clonotype was picked up a small number of times. The chain uses TRBV7-2 and TRBJ1-5; D is undetermined. The CDR3 extends over 15 amino acids. Germline V CDR1 and CDR2: SGHTA, FQGNSA. Between the trimmed V and J ends, which lost 1 base and 4 bases, there was a span of 11 bases. The CDR3 reads CASSLGVAANQPQHF. CDR3 in DNA: TGTGCCAGCAGCTTAGGGGTGGCAGCAAATCAGCCCCAGCATTTT. Full variable domain (outside the CDR3, taken from reference TRBV7-2 and TRBJ1-5): GAGVSQSPSNKVTEKGKDVELRCDPISGHTALYWYRQSLGQGLEFLIYFQGNSAPDKSGLPSDRFSAERTGGSVSTLTIQRTQQEDSAVYLCASSLGVAANQPQHFGDGTRLSIL.

This clonotype was recorded a few times. The chain combines TRBV5-1 with TRBJ2-2; possibly TRBD1 or TRBD2 for D (6 bases each). The CDR3 runs 17 residues. The V and J ends lost 4 bases and 0 bases respectively, with 16 bases between them. The germline V gene encodes CDR1 SGHRS and CDR2 YFSETQ. The CDR3 loop reads CASSQGTGNANTGELFF. In nucleotides, the CDR3 is TGCGCCAGCAGCCAGGGGACTGGCAATGCGAACACCGGGGAGCTGTTTTTT.

In its sample, this clonotype was seen a few times. V usage is TRBV9 and J usage is TRBJ2-1; 7 bases line up with TRBD2. Unmatched junction bases numbered 5, after V lost 2 bases and J lost 6 bases. CDR1 and CDR2 from the germline V gene are SGDLS and YYNGEE. CDR3 length equals 14 residues. The CDR3 reads CASSVTSLTNEQFF. In DNA, the CDR3 is TGTGCCAGCAGCGTGACTAGCCTTACCAATGAGCAGTTCTTC.

V gene TRBV20-1 combines with J gene TRBJ2-7; 7 nucleotides align to TRBD2. CDR1 DFQATT and CDR2 SNEGSKA come from the germline V gene (reference sequence). V shed 3 bases, J shed 6 bases, and the junction held 11 bases outside the gene matches. CDR3 length: 14 residues. The CDR3 DNA sequence: TGCAGTGCTAGGAGGGCGGGAGTCGTCTCCGAGCAGTACTTC. Its translation: CSARRAGVVSEQYF.